This T cell receptor beta chain was sequenced for a study of T cells in Graves' hyperthyroidism and ophthalmopathy. The length of the CDR3 is 15 residues. Germline assignment: CDR1 ENHRY and CDR2 SYGVKD. J lost 2 bases, V lost 3 bases, and 4 bases had no gene match. Amplified TCR beta CDR3 regions derived from RNA transcripts. HTBI primers drove first-round RT-PCR of the TCR CDR3. TCRdb ran MiXCR on the multiplex PCR reads and lists one entry per CDR3 protein. The sample records roughly 290,000 distinct CDR3 sequences, over 15% being singletons. Active moderate-to-severe ophthalmopathy, Clinical Activity Score at least 3, NOSPECS at least 4, under 3 months' duration.

This clonotype was obtained from a woman aged 55-69 years with Graves' ophthalmopathy. The gene calls are TRBV10-3 and TRBJ1-5, with 7 bases matching TRBD1. The sequencing input was blood. The CDR3 spells CAISDEGAGNQPQHF. The CDR3 DNA follows: TGTGCCATCAGTGATGAGGGGGCGGGCAATCAGCCCCAGCATTTT.